This TCR beta chain was sequenced in a study of blood T cell repertoires in COVID-19. This CDR3 spans 16 amino acids. Germline V gives CDR1 MDHEN, CDR2 SYDVKM. With V trimmed by 5 bases and J by 3 bases, 9 bases remained unmatched. TCRdb's table, derived via immunoSEQ multiplex PCR, lists solely in-frame clones and lacks some. Of roughly 380,000 clones listed, around 91% were seen once; the top ten hold roughly 1.5%. The TCR comes from a woman aged 40 to 49 with COVID-19, enrolled during active disease. The sequencing input was peripheral blood. The chain is built from TRBV28 and TRBJ1-2; 10 nucleotides align to TRBD1. The chain's CDR3 is CASSVMGQGRDYGYTF. The CDR3 nucleotides read TGTGCCAGCAGTGTAATGGGACAGGGGCGCGACTATGGCTACACCTTC.